These 19 T cell receptor beta chains share one sample of origin, sequenced in a study of blood T cell repertoires in COVID-19. The table came from immunoSEQ multiplex PCR; TCRdb's copy has only in-frame clones and leaves some out. The sample records approximately 120,000 clones, more than 70% being singletons. Sequenced sample: peripheral blood. The source of these receptors is a human donor in a cohort sampled during active COVID-19.

The chain links TRBV18 to TRBJ2-5, with D unresolved. The CDR3 is 13 amino acids. Trimming left V 0 bases short and J 6 bases short, with 8 bases between. Germline V gene data show CDR1 as KGHSH and CDR2 as LQKENI. The CDR3, as DNA: TGTGCCAGCTCACCACCAGGAGTACAGACCCAGTACTTC. It is translated as CASSPPGVQTQYF. Full variable domain (outside the CDR3, taken from reference TRBV18 and TRBJ2-5): NAGVMQNPRHLVRRRGQEARLRCSPMKGHSHVYWYRQLPEEGLKFMVYLQKENIIDESGMPKERFSAEFPKEGPSILRIQQVVRGDSAAYFCASSPPGVQTQYFGPGTRLLVL.

The J gene is TRBJ2-1, the V gene TRBV29-1, with D tentatively TRBD2 (6 bases). V lost 1 base, J lost 7 bases, and 14 bases lay in between. The CDR3 length is 14 residues. The germline V gene has CDR1 SQVTM and CDR2 ANQGSEA. The CDR3 is CSVEGSYRGNEQFF. CDR3 bases: TGCAGCGTTGAAGGGTCGTACCGGGGGAATGAGCAGTTCTTC.

This clone was detected a few times. The J gene is TRBJ1-5, the V gene TRBV27; TRBD1 might be the D (5 bases). The CDR3 loop spans 17 amino acids. V gave up 10 bases and J gave up 6 bases, with 28 bases separating them. In germline, CDR1 is MNHEY, CDR2 SMNVEV (reference sequence). The CDR3 DNA sequence: TGTGCCACCATATCACCCAACCCTGGGGGGTCTGGTCAGCCCCAGCATTTT. Its translation is CATISPNPGGSGQPQHF.

This clone was seen more than once but under ten times. This rearrangement joins TRBV2 to TRBJ2-3, with a tentative D call TRBD1 (6 bases). Trimming removed 6 bases from V and 0 bases from J, with 13 bases in between. From germline, CDR1 is SNHLY and CDR2 FYNNEI. This CDR3 contains 15 residues. CDR3 DNA: TGTGCCAGCAGACACAGGGACCCTAGCACAGATACGCAGTATTTT. Translation gives CASRHRDPSTDTQYF.

This chain joins TRBV10-3 and TRBJ2-5; 10 bases line up with TRBD2. In germline, CDR1 is ENHRY, CDR2 SYGVKD. The CDR3 extends over 18 amino acids. V was clipped by 2 bases and J by 0 bases; unmatched bases: 9. The CDR3 spells CAISEEISGRTYQETQYF. The CDR3 DNA reads TGTGCCATCAGTGAGGAGATTAGCGGGAGGACTTACCAAGAGACCCAGTACTTC.

The rearrangement uses TRBV7-2 and TRBJ2-1; 12 nucleotides line up with TRBD2. The length of the CDR3 is 15 residues. CDR1 SGHTA and CDR2 FQGNSA come from the germline V gene. V shed 5 bases and J 4 bases; nucleotides not matched to a gene: 3. CDR3 coding DNA: TGTGCCAGCAGCGCAACTAGCGGGGGGTACAATGAGCAGTTCTTC. It translates to CASSATSGGYNEQFF.

V usage is TRBV28 and J usage is TRBJ2-5; 7 bases fit TRBD1. The CDR3 contains 14 residues. With 3 bases clipped from V and 5 bases from J, the junction kept 6 bases outside the gene matches. Germline V gene sequence: CDR1 MDHEN, CDR2 SYDVKM. The CDR3 here is CASSFRQGVETQYF. For the CDR3, the DNA is TGTGCCAGCAGTTTTCGGCAGGGGGTCGAGACCCAGTACTTC.

The chain has TRBV5-1 and TRBJ1-1; 7 nucleotides agree with TRBD1. J lost 6 bases, V lost 4 bases, and 9 bases had no gene match. The CDR3 is 14 residues long. The germline V gene encodes CDR1 SGHRS and CDR2 YFSETQ. Here the CDR3 reads CASSPVQGTPEAFF. The CDR3 DNA sequence: TGCGCCAGCAGCCCGGTACAGGGGACGCCTGAAGCTTTCTTT.

This chain joins TRBV11-2 and TRBJ1-1; D gene uncertain. In germline, CDR1 is SGHAT, CDR2 FQNNGV. V lost 7 bases, J lost 0 bases, and 12 bases lay in between. This CDR3 spans 14 amino acids. CDR3 protein: CASTVQLMNTEAFF. The CDR3 DNA follows: TGTGCCAGCACCGTACAGCTCATGAACACTGAAGCTTTCTTT. Using reference TRBV11-2 and TRBJ1-1 for the parts outside the CDR3, the full variable domain is EAGVAQSPRYKIIEKRQSVAFWCNPISGHATLYWYQQILGQGPKLLIQFQNNGVVDDSQLPKDRFSAERLKGVDSTLKIQPAKLEDSAVYLCASTVQLMNTEAFFGQGTRLTVV.

The chain is built from TRBV27 and TRBJ2-1; D not certain. The CDR3 length is 15 residues. The germline V gene has CDR1 MNHEY and CDR2 SMNVEV (reference sequence). V gave up 3 bases and J gave up 0 bases, with 9 bases separating them. CDR3 sequence (DNA): TGTGCCAGCAGTTTTGGGTCGGGCTCCTACAATGAGCAGTTCTTC. Translating it yields CASSFGSGSYNEQFF.

This chain uses TRBV18 with TRBJ2-1, with TRBD2 matching over 7 bases. V shed 0 bases and J 6 bases; nucleotides not matched to a gene: 5. The CDR3 consists of 15 residues. Germline V lookup: CDR1 KGHSH, CDR2 LQKENI. The CDR3 nucleotides read TGTGCCAGCTCACCACCTCTGGCGGGAGTCAATGAGCAGTTCTTC. Amino acid sequence: CASSPPLAGVNEQFF.

This clone has a count of ten or more. This rearrangement joins TRBV7-9 to TRBJ1-4; 8 nucleotides align to TRBD1. This CDR3 region has 16 residues. J was trimmed by 8 bases and V by 6 bases; bases with no gene match: 14. Per germline, CDR1 SEHNR and CDR2 FQNEAQ (reference sequence). CDR3 region: CASSRPGDRGGEKLFF. In DNA, the CDR3 is TGTGCCAGCAGTCGGCCGGGAGACAGGGGAGGGGAAAAACTGTTTTTT.

This clone has only a few counts. The chain uses TRBV18 and TRBJ2-2; D not certain. Between the trimmed V and J ends, which lost 1 base and 3 bases, there was a span of 6 bases. The CDR3 totals 14 residues. From germline, CDR1 is KGHSH and CDR2 LQKENI. CDR3 coding DNA: TGTGCCAGCTCACCACGTCCTGACACCGGGGAGCTGTTTTTT. This translates into CASSPRPDTGELFF.

The chain links TRBV7-2 to TRBJ1-1; 7 bases are a match to TRBD1. The V gene end was trimmed by 8 bases and the J gene end by 2 bases; junction bases not matched to a gene: 11. Germline loops: CDR1 SGHTA, CDR2 FQGNSA. The CDR3 loop spans 15 amino acids. The CDR3 sequence is CASLDKRTGNTEAFF. The CDR3, as DNA: TGTGCCAGCCTGGACAAGCGGACAGGCAACACTGAAGCTTTCTTT. Full variable domain (rest looked up from reference TRBV7-2 and TRBJ1-1): GAGVSQSPSNKVTEKGKDVELRCDPISGHTALYWYRQSLGQGLEFLIYFQGNSAPDKSGLPSDRFSAERTGGSVSTLTIQRTQQEDSAVYLCASLDKRTGNTEAFFGQGTRLTVV.

V usage is TRBV18 and J usage is TRBJ2-3; the D is unclear. V gave up 0 bases and J gave up 4 bases, with 5 bases separating them. Germline lookup yields CDR1 KGHSH and CDR2 LQKENI. This CDR3 has 13 residues. CDR3 sequence reads: CASSPPSADTQYF. Written as DNA, the CDR3 is TGTGCCAGCTCACCACCGTCGGCAGATACGCAGTATTTT.

This chain links TRBV2 with TRBJ2-1, with 13 bases that match TRBD2. The V gene end was trimmed by 6 bases and the J gene end by 1 base; junction bases not matched to a gene: 9. CDR1 is SNHLY and CDR2 is FYNNEI in the germline V gene. This CDR3 is 18 amino acids long. The CDR3 nucleotides are TGTGCCAGCAGGTACGAACTAGCGGGAGGGCCTTCCTACAATGAGCAGTTCTTC. Translation gives CASRYELAGGPSYNEQFF.

V gene TRBV30 combines with J gene TRBJ2-5, with D possibly being TRBD1 (6 bases). The V gene's germline CDR1 is GTSNPN and CDR2 SVGIG (reference sequence). The CDR3 covers 13 residues. V was shortened by 0 bases and J by 2 bases, with 7 bases between the two germline ends. The CDR3 DNA sequence: TGTGCCTGGAGTGTACAGGGTCAAGAGACCCAGTACTTC. Translating gives CAWSVQGQETQYF. The variable domain in full, completed from reference TRBV30 and TRBJ2-5, reads SQTIHQWPATLVQPVGSPLSLECTVEGTSNPNLYWYRQAAGRGLQLLFYSVGIGQISSEVPQNLSASRPQDRQFILSSKKLLLSDSGFYLCAWSVQGQETQYFGPGTRLLVL.

The chain links TRBV6-5 to TRBJ2-7; TRBD1 aligns across 8 bases. After removal of 7 bases from V and 2 bases from J, the junction contained 7 bases not matched to a gene. This CDR3 has 14 amino acids. In germline, CDR1 is MNHEY, CDR2 SVGAGI. The CDR3 nucleotides are TGTGCCAGCATATCAGGGGGCTTAACCTACGAGCAGTACTTC. This encodes CASISGGLTYEQYF.

This clone was seen a handful of times. V gene TRBV5-6 combines with J gene TRBJ2-5, with 9 bases fitting TRBD2. The CDR3 runs to 13 residues. V gave up 4 bases and J gave up 4 bases; unmatched junction bases: 2. Germline V gives CDR1 SGHDT, CDR2 YYEEEE. Here the CDR3 DNA reads TGTGCCAGCAGCGTACTAGCGGGAGAGACCCAGTACTTC. Its protein is CASSVLAGETQYF.